Listed below are T cell receptor beta chains from one sample, sequenced in a study of PD-L1 blockade in urothelial cancer. Produced via immunoSEQ multiplex PCR; TCRdb's table is partial and in-frame only. The sample includes some 41,000 clones, more than 75% seen only once; the top ten take 2.6%. The source material was PBMCs, sampled around atezolizumab (anti-PD-L1) treatment. The receptors come from a man between 65 and 79 years old with urothelial cancer. Both conserved end residues are part of each CDR3. D genes are given only for firm matches. Expanded clones are given a class, and other clones once, few, many or no size at all.

j_call: TRBJ1-4; d_call: NA; v_call: TRBV19; clone_size: NA; cdr3_aa: CASTLRAKEEKLFF; cdr3_nt: TGTGCCAGTACCCTCAGGGCCAAGGAGGAAAAACTGTTTTTT
j_call: TRBJ2-7; d_call: TRBD2; v_call: TRBV4-2; clone_size: NA; cdr3_aa: CASSQAPQREGYEQYF; cdr3_nt: TGTGCCAGCAGCCAAGCCCCGCAGCGGGAGGGGTACGAGCAGTACTTC
j_call: TRBJ2-2; d_call: TRBD2; v_call: TRBV13; clone_size: NA; cdr3_aa: CASSLGLGLAGVTGELFF; cdr3_nt: TGTGCCAGCAGCTTAGGCCTGGGGCTAGCGGGAGTCACCGGGGAGCTGTTTTTT
j_call: TRBJ1-1; d_call: NA; v_call: TRBV30; clone_size: NA; cdr3_aa: CAWTPDSLRGTEAFF; cdr3_nt: TGTGCCTGGACCCCAGACTCCCTCCGGGGCACTGAAGCTTTCTTT
j_call: TRBJ2-5; d_call: NA; v_call: TRBV15; clone_size: once; cdr3_aa: CATSSPRGWGDQETQYF; cdr3_nt: TGTGCCACCAGCAGCCCCCGGGGGTGGGGAGACCAAGAGACCCAGTACTTC
j_call: TRBJ2-7; d_call: NA; v_call: TRBV2; clone_size: NA; cdr3_aa: CASGAFYEQYF; cdr3_nt: TGTGCCAGCGGGGCCTTCTACGAGCAGTACTTC
j_call: TRBJ1-4; d_call: NA; v_call: TRBV5-4; clone_size: NA; cdr3_aa: CASSEDRFATNEKLFF; cdr3_nt: TGTGCCAGCAGCGAAGACAGGTTTGCAACTAATGAAAAACTGTTTTTT
j_call: TRBJ2-7; d_call: TRBD2; v_call: TRBV27; clone_size: NA; cdr3_aa: CASSLVASGSFRYEQYF; cdr3_nt: TGTGCCAGCAGTTTAGTGGCTAGCGGATCCTTTAGGTACGAGCAGTACTTC
j_call: TRBJ2-2; d_call: NA; v_call: TRBV7-9; clone_size: NA; cdr3_aa: CASSLQDKGELFF; cdr3_nt: TGTGCCAGCAGCTTACAGGACAAAGGGGAGCTGTTTTTT
j_call: TRBJ1-5; d_call: NA; v_call: TRBV19; clone_size: NA; cdr3_aa: CASVRREGGNQPQHF; cdr3_nt: TGTGCCAGTGTGAGGAGGGAAGGTGGCAATCAGCCCCAGCATTTT
j_call: TRBJ2-2; d_call: TRBD1; v_call: TRBV19; clone_size: once; cdr3_aa: CASKNPGQGAGELFF; cdr3_nt: TGTGCCAGCAAAAATCCGGGACAGGGTGCCGGGGAGCTGTTTTTT
j_call: TRBJ1-4; d_call: NA; v_call: TRBV7-9; clone_size: NA; cdr3_aa: CASSLDSVKKLFF; cdr3_nt: TGTGCCAGCAGCTTGGACTCAGTGAAAAAACTGTTTTTT
j_call: TRBJ2-2; d_call: NA; v_call: TRBV6-5; clone_size: NA; cdr3_aa: CASSYSFQNTGELFF; cdr3_nt: TGTGCCAGCAGTTACTCATTCCAGAACACCGGGGAGCTGTTTTTT
j_call: TRBJ2-7; d_call: NA; v_call: TRBV29-1; clone_size: NA; cdr3_aa: CSVEADSYEQYF; cdr3_nt: TGCAGCGTTGAGGCGGATTCCTACGAGCAGTACTTC
j_call: TRBJ1-1; d_call: NA; v_call: TRBV2; clone_size: NA; cdr3_aa: CASRQGMNTEAFF; cdr3_nt: TGTGCCAGCCGGCAGGGGATGAACACTGAAGCTTTCTTT
j_call: TRBJ1-4; d_call: NA; v_call: TRBV7-2; clone_size: NA; cdr3_aa: CASSSGTTNEKLFF; cdr3_nt: TGTGCCAGCAGCTCAGGAACAACTAATGAAAAACTGTTTTTT
j_call: TRBJ1-5; d_call: NA; v_call: TRBV6-5; clone_size: NA; cdr3_aa: CASSYGQAGQPQHF; cdr3_nt: TGTGCCAGCAGTTACGGCCAGGCTGGTCAGCCCCAGCATTTT
j_call: TRBJ1-1; d_call: NA; v_call: TRBV19; clone_size: NA; cdr3_aa: CASSPRRGGETTEAFF; cdr3_nt: TGTGCCAGTAGTCCTCGCCGGGGGGGGGAGACCACTGAAGCTTTCTTT
j_call: TRBJ2-5; d_call: TRBD1; v_call: TRBV5-1; clone_size: NA; cdr3_aa: CASSQEDRGYETQYF; cdr3_nt: TGCGCCAGCAGCCAGGAGGACAGGGGTTACGAGACCCAGTACTTC
j_call: TRBJ1-5; d_call: TRBD1; v_call: TRBV6-6; clone_size: NA; cdr3_aa: CASIGTGGRQPQHF; cdr3_nt: TGTGCCAGCATAGGGACAGGGGGCCGGCAGCCCCAGCATTTT
j_call: TRBJ2-5; d_call: NA; v_call: TRBV7-3; clone_size: once; cdr3_aa: CASSLLGNQETQYF; cdr3_nt: TGTGCCAGCAGCTTACTAGGAAACCAAGAGACCCAGTACTTC
j_call: TRBJ2-1; d_call: TRBD2; v_call: TRBV28; clone_size: NA; cdr3_aa: CASRLAGVTYNEQFF; cdr3_nt: TGTGCCAGCAGGTTAGCGGGAGTAACGTACAATGAGCAGTTCTTC
j_call: TRBJ2-7; d_call: TRBD2; v_call: TRBV5-8; clone_size: NA; cdr3_aa: CASSARLAERSEQYF; cdr3_nt: TGTGCCAGCAGCGCCAGACTAGCGGAGCGTAGCGAGCAGTACTTC
j_call: TRBJ2-5; d_call: TRBD1; v_call: TRBV30; clone_size: NA; cdr3_aa: CAWSVQGVEETQYF; cdr3_nt: TGTGCCTGGAGTGTACAGGGGGTTGAGGAGACCCAGTACTTC
j_call: TRBJ2-1; d_call: NA; v_call: TRBV29-1; clone_size: NA; cdr3_aa: CSGGSNEQFF; cdr3_nt: TGCAGCGGAGGGAGCAATGAGCAGTTCTTC
j_call: TRBJ2-5; d_call: NA; v_call: TRBV4-2; clone_size: NA; cdr3_aa: CASSRIPGAGETQYF; cdr3_nt: TGTGCCAGCAGCCGCATCCCCGGGGCGGGGGAGACCCAGTACTTC
j_call: TRBJ2-7; d_call: TRBD1; v_call: TRBV18; clone_size: NA; cdr3_aa: CASSRNGDRFDEQYF; cdr3_nt: TGTGCCAGCTCACGGAATGGGGACAGATTCGACGAGCAGTACTTC
j_call: TRBJ2-1; d_call: TRBD2; v_call: TRBV27; clone_size: NA; cdr3_aa: CASSLSVRTSGYNEQFF; cdr3_nt: TGTGCCAGCAGTTTATCGGTTCGGACTAGCGGTTACAATGAGCAGTTCTTC
j_call: TRBJ1-1; d_call: NA; v_call: TRBV18; clone_size: NA; cdr3_aa: CASSPIVGTEAFF; cdr3_nt: TGTGCCAGCTCACCCATAGTCGGCACTGAAGCTTTCTTT
j_call: TRBJ1-4; d_call: NA; v_call: TRBV6-1; clone_size: NA; cdr3_aa: CASSGGSSLFF; cdr3_nt: TGTGCCAGCAGTGGAGGCAGTTCCCTGTTTTTT
j_call: TRBJ2-1; d_call: TRBD2; v_call: TRBV11-2; clone_size: NA; cdr3_aa: CASSTGTSETNEQFF; cdr3_nt: TGTGCCAGCAGCACCGGGACTAGCGAAACCAATGAGCAGTTCTTC
j_call: TRBJ1-2; d_call: NA; v_call: TRBV5-6; clone_size: NA; cdr3_aa: CASSLATVNYGYTF; cdr3_nt: TGTGCCAGCAGCTTAGCGACAGTCAACTATGGCTACACCTTC
j_call: TRBJ2-5; d_call: TRBD2; v_call: TRBV9; clone_size: NA; cdr3_aa: CASSLGAGGQETQYF; cdr3_nt: TGTGCCAGCAGCTTAGGGGCGGGAGGCCAAGAGACCCAGTACTTC
j_call: TRBJ2-1; d_call: NA; v_call: TRBV5-1; clone_size: NA; cdr3_aa: CASSLSLSYNEQFF; cdr3_nt: TGCGCCAGCAGCTTGAGCTTATCCTACAATGAGCAGTTCTTC
j_call: TRBJ2-5; d_call: NA; v_call: TRBV5-6; clone_size: NA; cdr3_aa: CASSLGPSDETQYF; cdr3_nt: TGTGCCAGCAGCCTGGGGCCTAGCGATGAGACCCAGTACTTC
j_call: TRBJ2-3; d_call: TRBD2; v_call: TRBV5-4; clone_size: NA; cdr3_aa: CASSLGGLAISTDTQYF; cdr3_nt: TGTGCCAGCAGCTTGGGGGGACTAGCGATTAGCACAGATACGCAGTATTTT
j_call: TRBJ2-1; d_call: NA; v_call: TRBV29-1; clone_size: NA; cdr3_aa: CSVVKLRNEQFF; cdr3_nt: TGCAGCGTTGTAAAACTCCGCAATGAGCAGTTCTTC
j_call: TRBJ2-2; d_call: TRBD1; v_call: TRBV6-1; clone_size: NA; cdr3_aa: CASSELSGQITTNTGELFF; cdr3_nt: TGTGCCAGCAGTGAACTATCGGGACAGATCACAACGAACACCGGGGAGCTGTTTTTT
j_call: TRBJ2-1; d_call: NA; v_call: TRBV5-1; clone_size: NA; cdr3_aa: CASRQGPSYNEQFF; cdr3_nt: TGCGCCAGTCGGCAGGGGCCCTCCTACAATGAGCAGTTCTTC
j_call: TRBJ1-4; d_call: NA; v_call: TRBV18; clone_size: NA; cdr3_aa: CASSPNGGAIGTNEKLFF; cdr3_nt: TGTGCCAGCTCCCCCAACGGGGGGGCTATTGGGACTAATGAAAAACTGTTTTTT
j_call: TRBJ2-1; d_call: NA; v_call: TRBV30; clone_size: few; cdr3_aa: CAWSRGSGPYNEQFF; cdr3_nt: TGTGCCTGGTCCCGCGGTAGCGGACCTTACAATGAGCAGTTCTTC
j_call: TRBJ1-5; d_call: NA; v_call: TRBV30; clone_size: NA; cdr3_aa: CAWSGVNGDQPQHF; cdr3_nt: TGTGCCTGGAGTGGAGTTAACGGGGATCAGCCCCAGCATTTT
j_call: TRBJ2-1; d_call: TRBD2; v_call: TRBV27; clone_size: NA; cdr3_aa: CASSLASGYNEQFF; cdr3_nt: TGTGCCAGCAGTTTGGCTAGCGGGTACAATGAGCAGTTCTTC
j_call: TRBJ1-3; d_call: NA; v_call: TRBV29-1; clone_size: NA; cdr3_aa: CSVEYGTGNTIYF; cdr3_nt: TGCAGCGTTGAATACGGGACTGGAAACACCATATATTTT
j_call: TRBJ2-7; d_call: TRBD1; v_call: TRBV19; clone_size: NA; cdr3_aa: CASSSGGGVWEQYF; cdr3_nt: TGTGCCAGTAGTTCAGGGGGCGGTGTGTGGGAGCAGTACTTC
j_call: TRBJ1-2; d_call: NA; v_call: TRBV7-9; clone_size: NA; cdr3_aa: CASSLGGDYGYTF; cdr3_nt: TGTGCCAGCAGCTTAGGGGGGGACTATGGCTACACCTTC
j_call: TRBJ2-5; d_call: NA; v_call: TRBV5-1; clone_size: once; cdr3_aa: CASSSPYREETQYF; cdr3_nt: TGCGCCAGCAGCTCGCCGTACAGGGAAGAGACCCAGTACTTC
j_call: TRBJ2-7; d_call: NA; v_call: TRBV10-3; clone_size: few; cdr3_aa: CAISGGVDRSSSYEQYF; cdr3_nt: TGTGCCATCAGTGGCGGGGTGGACAGGAGCTCCTCCTACGAGCAGTACTTC
j_call: TRBJ1-4; d_call: NA; v_call: TRBV4-1; clone_size: NA; cdr3_aa: CASSQDRAGPNEKLFF; cdr3_nt: TGCGCCAGCAGCCAAGATCGCGCAGGGCCTAATGAAAAACTGTTTTTT
j_call: TRBJ1-5; d_call: TRBD1; v_call: TRBV28; clone_size: NA; cdr3_aa: CASSPPAGGLYRPQHF; cdr3_nt: TGTGCCAGCAGTCCCCCGGCAGGGGGCTTGTATAGACCCCAGCATTTT
j_call: TRBJ2-7; d_call: NA; v_call: TRBV4-1; clone_size: NA; cdr3_aa: CASSQGTSYFVPSYEQYF; cdr3_nt: TGCGCCAGCAGCCAAGGGACAAGTTACTTCGTACCCTCCTACGAGCAGTACTTC
j_call: TRBJ2-3; d_call: TRBD2; v_call: TRBV9; clone_size: once; cdr3_aa: CASSVATPVRSGDAQYF; cdr3_nt: TGTGCCAGCAGCGTAGCTACTCCGGTTCGAAGCGGGGATGCGCAGTATTTT
j_call: TRBJ1-3; d_call: NA; v_call: TRBV30; clone_size: NA; cdr3_aa: CAWIYGGYTIYF; cdr3_nt: TGTGCCTGGATCTATGGCGGATACACCATATATTTT